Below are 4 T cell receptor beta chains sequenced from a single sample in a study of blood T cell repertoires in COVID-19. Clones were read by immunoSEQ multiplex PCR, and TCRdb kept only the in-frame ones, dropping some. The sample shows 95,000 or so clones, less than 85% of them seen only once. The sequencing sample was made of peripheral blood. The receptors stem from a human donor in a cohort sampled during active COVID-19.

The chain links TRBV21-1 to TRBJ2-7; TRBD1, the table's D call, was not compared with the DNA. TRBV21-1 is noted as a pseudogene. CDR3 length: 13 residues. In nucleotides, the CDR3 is TGTGCCAGCTGGACAGGGGGTTCCTACGAGCAGTACTTC. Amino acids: CASWTGGSYEQYF.

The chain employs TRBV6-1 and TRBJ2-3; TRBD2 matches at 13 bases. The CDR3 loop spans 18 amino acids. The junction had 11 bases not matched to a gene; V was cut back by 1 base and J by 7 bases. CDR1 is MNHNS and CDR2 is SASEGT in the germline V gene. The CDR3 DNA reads TGTGCCAGCAGTGAAGATTGGGTAGGACTAGCGGGAGTGAATACGCAGTATTTT. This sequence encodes CASSEDWVGLAGVNTQYF.

In DNA, the CDR3 is TGTGCCAGCAGGGACAGGGGGGGCTCTGGGGCCAACGTCCTGACTTTC. Protein: CASRDRGGSGANVLTF. This sequence joins TRBV27 and TRBJ2-6, with 10 bases fitting TRBD1. Looked up from germline, CDR1 is MNHEY and CDR2 is SMNVEV (reference sequence). Unmatched junction bases numbered 2, after V lost 6 bases and J lost 0 bases. The CDR3 sequence is 16 residues long.

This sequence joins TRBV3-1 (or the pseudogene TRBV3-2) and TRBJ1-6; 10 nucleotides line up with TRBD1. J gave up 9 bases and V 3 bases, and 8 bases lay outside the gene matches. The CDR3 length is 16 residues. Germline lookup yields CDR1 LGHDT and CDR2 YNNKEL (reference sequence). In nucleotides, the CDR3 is TGTGCCAGCAGCCAGGACAGGGGGGGGTCGGGTTCACCCCTCCACTTT. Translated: CASSQDRGGSGSPLHF.